This is a list of T cell receptor beta chains from one sample in a study of pediatric ulcerative colitis. Only in-frame clones appear in the TCRdb table, and some are missing; sequencing was by immunoSEQ multiplex PCR. The sample lists around 40,000 clones, around 75% seen once, with 8% to 9.5% in the top ten. Sequenced: gut tissue. All receptors come from a boy aged 10-17 years with severe ulcerative colitis. Both conserved end residues are part of each CDR3. A D gene is named only where the DNA matches it firmly. Clone sizes are given selectively: once, few, many, or a class where the clone is expanded.

J gene: TRBJ1-1
D gene: -
clone size: -
V gene: TRBV27
CDR3 DNA: TGTGCCAGCAGTTTGAGGGAGAACACTGAAGCTTTCTTT
CDR3 protein: CASSLRENTEAFF

J gene: TRBJ2-1
D gene: -
clone size: -
V gene: TRBV19
CDR3 DNA: TGTGCCAGTAGTATTATCGGGCAGACTTACAATGAGCAGTTCTTC
CDR3 protein: CASSIIGQTYNEQFF

J gene: TRBJ2-5
D gene: -
clone size: few
V gene: TRBV5-4
CDR3 DNA: TGTGCCAGCAGCCCTTCGTTGGGAGAGGAGACCCAGTACTTC
CDR3 protein: CASSPSLGEETQYF

J gene: TRBJ2-7
D gene: -
clone size: few
V gene: TRBV6-1
CDR3 DNA: TGTGCCAGCGAACGGGCAGAAGACTACGAGCAGTACTTC
CDR3 protein: CASERAEDYEQYF

J gene: TRBJ2-3
D gene: -
clone size: few
V gene: TRBV18
CDR3 DNA: TGTGCCAGCTCACCATCGAAGGGGGAAGATACGCAGTATTTT
CDR3 protein: CASSPSKGEDTQYF

J gene: TRBJ1-2
D gene: -
clone size: -
V gene: TRBV12-5
CDR3 DNA: TGTGCTAGTGGAATACGGGACCTATATCCTGGCTACACCTTC
CDR3 protein: CASGIRDLYPGYTF

J gene: TRBJ2-3
D gene: -
clone size: -
V gene: TRBV5-6
CDR3 DNA: TGTGCCAGCAGCTCGATGGGCGCCCCAGATACGCAGTATTTT
CDR3 protein: CASSSMGAPDTQYF

J gene: TRBJ2-5
D gene: -
clone size: -
V gene: TRBV12-5
CDR3 DNA: TGTGCTAGTGGGTACTCAGGCGTGGAGACCCAGTACTTC
CDR3 protein: CASGYSGVETQYF

J gene: TRBJ2-2
D gene: -
clone size: -
V gene: TRBV7-3
CDR3 DNA: TGTGCCAGCAGCCCCAGCGGATTGAACACCGGGGAGCTGTTTTTT
CDR3 protein: CASSPSGLNTGELFF

J gene: TRBJ1-5
D gene: -
clone size: once
V gene: TRBV7-7
CDR3 DNA: TGTGCCAGCAGCTTTCTCCCAGGGGCGAGCAATCAGCCCCAGCATTTT
CDR3 protein: CASSFLPGASNQPQHF

J gene: TRBJ1-1
D gene: -
clone size: -
V gene: TRBV4-2
CDR3 DNA: TGTGCCAGCAGCTTCCGACCGGGGAATGAAGCTTTCTTT
CDR3 protein: CASSFRPGNEAFF

J gene: TRBJ1-2
D gene: -
clone size: -
V gene: TRBV5-1
CDR3 DNA: TGCGCCAGCAGCCCCCGAAGGGGCGCCTATGGCTACACCTTC
CDR3 protein: CASSPRRGAYGYTF

J gene: TRBJ2-7
D gene: TRBD2
clone size: -
V gene: TRBV7-2
CDR3 DNA: TGTGCCAGCAGCTTAGGCCTAGCGGGGCTCTACGAGCAGTACTTC
CDR3 protein: CASSLGLAGLYEQYF

J gene: TRBJ2-3
D gene: -
clone size: -
V gene: TRBV9
CDR3 DNA: TGTGCCAGCAGCCGGGGGCCTCAGGGCCCAGATACGCAGTATTTT
CDR3 protein: CASSRGPQGPDTQYF

J gene: TRBJ2-5
D gene: TRBD2
clone size: -
V gene: TRBV5-1
CDR3 DNA: TGCGCCAGCGCCGGGACTAGTGGGGGGGCAGTCCAAGAGACCCAGTACTTC
CDR3 protein: CASAGTSGGAVQETQYF

J gene: TRBJ1-5
D gene: TRBD1
clone size: -
V gene: TRBV13
CDR3 DNA: TGTGCCAGCAGCTTGGGAACCGGGACAGGGTCCGATCAGCCCCAGCATTTT
CDR3 protein: CASSLGTGTGSDQPQHF

J gene: TRBJ2-6
D gene: TRBD1
clone size: once
V gene: TRBV27
CDR3 DNA: TGTGCCAGCAGCCGGGACAGGGATTTCACTGGGGCCAACGTCCTGACTTTC
CDR3 protein: CASSRDRDFTGANVLTF

J gene: TRBJ2-7
D gene: TRBD1
clone size: few
V gene: TRBV27
CDR3 DNA: TGTGCCAGCCGATGGACAGGGGGCCACGAGCAGTACTTC
CDR3 protein: CASRWTGGHEQYF

J gene: TRBJ1-2
D gene: -
clone size: few
V gene: TRBV7-9
CDR3 DNA: TGTGCCAGCAGCTTAACGGGCGGCTATGGCTACACCTTC
CDR3 protein: CASSLTGGYGYTF

J gene: TRBJ2-3
D gene: -
clone size: -
V gene: TRBV6-1
CDR3 DNA: TGTGCCAGCAGTCTATTGACTAGTGATACGCAGTATTTT
CDR3 protein: CASSLLTSDTQYF

J gene: TRBJ2-5
D gene: TRBD1
clone size: -
V gene: TRBV11-3
CDR3 DNA: TGTGCCAGCAGCGCGGGGGACAGGGAGTTGGAGACCCAGTACTTC
CDR3 protein: CASSAGDRELETQYF

J gene: TRBJ2-1
D gene: -
clone size: -
V gene: TRBV7-2
CDR3 DNA: TGTGCCAGCAGCTTAGCATTGGGTGAGCAGTTCTTC
CDR3 protein: CASSLALGEQFF

J gene: TRBJ2-7
D gene: -
clone size: few
V gene: TRBV27
CDR3 DNA: TGTGCCAGCAGTCGTCACGAGCAGTACTTC
CDR3 protein: CASSRHEQYF

J gene: TRBJ1-2
D gene: -
clone size: -
V gene: TRBV6-5
CDR3 DNA: TGTGCCAGCAGTACCTCCGGGGGATCCTATGGCTACACCTTC
CDR3 protein: CASSTSGGSYGYTF

J gene: TRBJ1-1
D gene: -
clone size: -
V gene: TRBV7-8
CDR3 DNA: TGTGCCAGCAGCTTAGGGGCAGACGAAGCTTTCTTT
CDR3 protein: CASSLGADEAFF

J gene: TRBJ1-1
D gene: TRBD1
clone size: -
V gene: TRBV2
CDR3 DNA: TGTGCCAATGACAGGGGTGGAAACACTGAAGCTTTCTTT
CDR3 protein: CANDRGGNTEAFF

J gene: TRBJ2-5
D gene: -
clone size: -
V gene: TRBV19
CDR3 DNA: TGTGCCAGTAGTACGCCACCCGAAGAGACCCAGTACTTC
CDR3 protein: CASSTPPEETQYF

J gene: TRBJ2-5
D gene: -
clone size: -
V gene: TRBV18
CDR3 DNA: TGTGCCAGCTCACAAGGACAGCAAGAGACCCAGTACTTC
CDR3 protein: CASSQGQQETQYF

J gene: TRBJ1-2
D gene: TRBD1
clone size: -
V gene: TRBV5-8
CDR3 DNA: TGTGCCAGCAGCTTGATCCTTATGGTACAGGGGCTCCCTACTGGTGGCTACACCTTC
CDR3 protein: CASSLILMVQGLPTGGYTF

J gene: TRBJ2-3
D gene: -
clone size: -
V gene: TRBV27
CDR3 DNA: TGTGCCAGCAGTTTCAGGGGTGCAGATACGCAGTATTTT
CDR3 protein: CASSFRGADTQYF

J gene: TRBJ2-1
D gene: TRBD1
clone size: -
V gene: TRBV15
CDR3 DNA: TGTGCCACCAGCAGAGATCGCGGGACAGGGACCGAAAAGCAGTTCTTC
CDR3 protein: CATSRDRGTGTEKQFF

J gene: TRBJ2-2
D gene: TRBD1
clone size: -
V gene: TRBV7-9
CDR3 DNA: TGTGCCAGCAGCTTACATGGACAGGAGAACACCGGGGAGCTGTTTTTT
CDR3 protein: CASSLHGQENTGELFF

J gene: TRBJ2-5
D gene: -
clone size: -
V gene: TRBV19
CDR3 DNA: TGTGCCAGTAGTATAGGGCAGGGGCGCAGAGAGACCCAGTACTTC
CDR3 protein: CASSIGQGRRETQYF

J gene: TRBJ2-7
D gene: TRBD1
clone size: -
V gene: TRBV30
CDR3 DNA: TGTGCCTGGGGCCGGGACAGGGGGTACGAGCAGTACTTC
CDR3 protein: CAWGRDRGYEQYF

J gene: TRBJ1-2
D gene: TRBD1
clone size: few
V gene: TRBV5-1
CDR3 DNA: TGCGCCAGCAGCCCGCTTGGGGACAGAAACTATGGCTACACCTTC
CDR3 protein: CASSPLGDRNYGYTF

J gene: TRBJ1-3
D gene: TRBD1
clone size: few
V gene: TRBV28
CDR3 DNA: TGTGCCAGCAGCCCTCCGACAGGGGGTACTGGAAACACCATATATTTT
CDR3 protein: CASSPPTGGTGNTIYF

J gene: TRBJ2-2
D gene: -
clone size: few
V gene: TRBV7-6
CDR3 DNA: TGTGCCAGCAGCTTAGTGGCATCCACCGGGGAGCTGTTTTTT
CDR3 protein: CASSLVASTGELFF

J gene: TRBJ1-5
D gene: -
clone size: -
V gene: TRBV19
CDR3 DNA: TGTGCCAGTAATTGGGGTCTTAATCAGCCCCAGCATTTT
CDR3 protein: CASNWGLNQPQHF

J gene: TRBJ1-2
D gene: TRBD1
clone size: -
V gene: TRBV5-6
CDR3 DNA: TGTGCCAGCAGCCCTGGGGGGGCGACAGGGGTGGATGGCTACACCTTC
CDR3 protein: CASSPGGATGVDGYTF

J gene: TRBJ2-5
D gene: -
clone size: -
V gene: TRBV15
CDR3 DNA: TGTGCCACCAGCAGAGGACAGAGAACTCGGGAGACCCAGTACTTC
CDR3 protein: CATSRGQRTRETQYF

J gene: TRBJ2-7
D gene: -
clone size: -
V gene: TRBV27
CDR3 DNA: TGTGCCAGCAGTAGCAGGGTTGGCTCCTACGAGCAGTACTTC
CDR3 protein: CASSSRVGSYEQYF

J gene: TRBJ1-2
D gene: -
clone size: few
V gene: TRBV4-2
CDR3 DNA: TGTGCCAGCAGCCAAGAGGGGGGCCGGAACTATGGCTACACCTTC
CDR3 protein: CASSQEGGRNYGYTF

J gene: TRBJ1-1
D gene: -
clone size: few
V gene: TRBV6-6
CDR3 DNA: TGTGCCAGCAGTTATCCAACAGGGCCGAACACTGAAGCTTTCTTT
CDR3 protein: CASSYPTGPNTEAFF

J gene: TRBJ1-1
D gene: -
clone size: -
V gene: TRBV6-1
CDR3 DNA: TGTGCCAGCAGTGTCTCCCTGAACACTGAAGCTTTCTTT
CDR3 protein: CASSVSLNTEAFF